Below, 10 T cell receptor beta chains from the same sample are listed, as sequenced in a study of vaccination and CD4 T cells after COVID-19. Cultured CD4+ T-cell DNA underwent Oncomine TCR Beta short-read sequencing. MiXCR, run by TCRdb on the PCR reads, gives a single entry per CDR3 protein. The sample yields 15,000 to 25,000 distinct CDR3 sequences, approximately 42% seen once. Described treatment: roughly ten-day PBMC culture with coronavirus spike peptide pools or control peptides (ViraFEST assay). Antigens for these TCRs are unknown. This specimen consisted of CD4+ T cells from blood, cultured in vitro, obtained before SARS-CoV-2 vaccination. The receptors shown here come from a human donor who received a COVID-19 vaccine.

This clonotype was detected only a few times. The rearrangement links TRBV20-1 to TRBJ1-5; D not resolved. Germline CDR1 is DFQATT and CDR2 is SNEGSKA (reference sequence). The CDR3 is 11 amino acids. With 5 bases removed from V and 7 bases from J, the gap between germline ends came to 9 bases. In nucleotides, the CDR3 is TGCAGTGCTCACCGTACCCAGCCCCAGCATTTT. It translates to CSAHRTQPQHF.

This clonotype was seen a handful of times. The chain couples TRBV30 to TRBJ1-2, with D unresolved. CDR3 length: 13 residues. Germline CDR1 reads GTSNPN; CDR2 reads SVGIG (reference sequence). Trimming removed 7 bases from V and 8 bases from J, with 20 bases in between. The CDR3, as DNA: TGTGCCTATCAACCCTCGTCTGGCGGGGGCTACACCTTC. Protein: CAYQPSSGGGYTF. The entire variable domain, with the rest obtained from reference TRBV30 and TRBJ1-2, is as follows: SQTIHQWPATLVQPVGSPLSLECTVEGTSNPNLYWYRQAAGRGLQLLFYSVGIGQISSEVPQNLSASRPQDRQFILSSKKLLLSDSGFYLCAYQPSSGGGYTFGSGTRLTVV.

This clonotype was counted only a few times. The CDR3 loop reads CASSIWNTGELFF. The CDR3 DNA reads TGTGCCAGTAGTATATGGAACACCGGGGAGCTGTTTTTT. The chain joins TRBV19 to TRBJ2-2; D remains unclear. Germline CDR1 reads LNHDA; CDR2 reads SQIVND (reference sequence). The CDR3 is made up of 13 amino acids. V was trimmed by 2 bases and J by 1 base, leaving 2 bases between them. Combining the CDR3 with reference TRBV19 and TRBJ2-2 gives the whole variable domain DGGITQSPKYLFRKEGQNVTLSCEQNLNHDAMYWYRQDPGQGLRLIYYSQIVNDFQKGDIAEGYSVSREKKESFPLTVTSAQKNPTAFYLCASSIWNTGELFFGEGSRLTVL.

V is TRBV5-1 and J is TRBJ2-3, with a tentative D call TRBD1 (6 bases). This CDR3 has 16 residues. The germline V and J ends were trimmed by 0 bases and 0 bases, with 11 bases remaining between them. CDR1 is SGHRS and CDR2 is YFSETQ in the germline V gene. CDR3 in DNA: TGCGCCAGCAGCTTGGTTTCAGGGGCTAGCACAGATACGCAGTATTTT. Amino acids: CASSLVSGASTDTQYF.

This clonotype has just a few counts. J is TRBJ2-5 and V is TRBV7-3, with D maybe TRBD2 (6 bases). Germline-derived CDR1 and CDR2 are SGHTA and FQGTGA. The CDR3 is 13 amino acids. Trimming took off 2 bases at V and 3 bases at J, with 7 bases between the two ends. This CDR3 reads CASSLGGEETQYF. The CDR3 DNA sequence: TGTGCCAGCAGCTTAGGCGGGGAAGAGACCCAGTACTTC.

The CDR3 region has the DNA TGTGCCAGCAGCCCTGGTCGGGGGGTCACCGGGGAGCTGTTTTTT. This translates into CASSPGRGVTGELFF. This sequence joins TRBV7-6 and TRBJ2-2; 7 positions match TRBD2. Germline V CDR1 and CDR2: SGHVS, FNYEAQ. The length of the CDR3 is 15 residues. V was pared by 5 bases and J by 4 bases, with 7 bases of the junction left unmatched.

The chain carries TRBV5-4 and TRBJ2-3; D uncertain. Trimming took 0 bases from V and 2 from J, leaving 13 bases between them. This CDR3 spans 16 amino acids. Germline V CDR1 and CDR2: SGHNT, YYREEE (reference sequence). CDR3 region: CASSLAPTGPTDTQYF. The CDR3, as DNA: TGTGCCAGCAGCTTGGCACCCACGGGCCCCACAGATACGCAGTATTTT.

This clonotype was seen a few times. V usage is TRBV5-1 and J usage is TRBJ2-3, with TRBD2 as a possible D gene (7 bases). The CDR3 is made up of 15 amino acids. Trimming took off 0 bases at V and 6 bases at J, with 14 bases between the two ends. Germline V gene data show CDR1 as SGHRS and CDR2 as YFSETQ. The CDR3 reads CASSLGGGGSDTQYF. The CDR3 bases are TGCGCCAGCAGCTTGGGCGGGGGCGGTTCGGATACGCAGTATTTT.

V and J are TRBV6-5 and TRBJ1-1, with D hard to call. This CDR3 spans 15 amino acids. CDR1 and CDR2 (germline): MNHEY, SVGAGI. V lost 2 bases to trimming and J lost 3 bases, with 13 bases between them. The DNA for the CDR3 is TGTGCCAGCAGTTACCTGACCCGGCGGGACACTGAAGCTTTCTTT. Amino acid sequence: CASSYLTRRDTEAFF.

This clonotype has a handful of counts. The V call is TRBV24-1, the J call TRBJ2-1, with unresolved D. V was cut by 4 bases and J by 9 bases, with 12 bases left in between. Germline assignment: CDR1 KGHDR and CDR2 SFDVKD. This CDR3 region has 13 residues. The CDR3: CATSDPGRLEQFF. Written as DNA, the CDR3 is TGTGCCACCAGTGACCCCGGACGGCTTGAGCAGTTCTTC.